These 20 T cell receptor beta chains came from one sample sequenced in a study of cytomegalovirus exposure and HLA in healthy donors. 13 Jbeta primers and 60 Vbeta primers were used for the PCR. Clones were sequenced by immunoSEQ multiplex PCR, and TCRdb holds only the in-frame ones, with some missing. The sample lists some 200,000 clones; 12% were seen once. Sequencing was carried out using PBMCs. All receptors derive from a man in his fifties in good health and CMV-seropositive.

This clone was recorded a few times. The chain has TRBV9 and TRBJ2-5; a possible D gene is TRBD1 (5 bases). The CDR3 is 15 amino acids. Between the trimmed V and J ends, which lost 0 bases and 5 bases, there was a span of 14 bases. Germline V gene lookup returns CDR1 SGDLS and CDR2 YYNGEE. CDR3: CASSVEPQGSETQYF. CDR3 coding DNA: TGTGCCAGCAGCGTAGAGCCCCAGGGATCGGAGACCCAGTACTTC.

A few counts support this clone. This chain connects TRBV19 to TRBJ1-1, with a tentative D call TRBD1 (6 bases). The CDR3 runs 15 residues. Trimming removed 5 bases at V and 1 base at J, with 14 bases between. The germline CDR1 and CDR2 sequences are LNHDA and SQIVND (reference sequence). The chain's CDR3 is CASSAWTERNTEAFF. The CDR3 nucleotides read TGTGCCAGTAGTGCCTGGACAGAGAGGAACACTGAAGCTTTCTTT.

CDR3 amino acids: CAWSVDRPTDTQYF. CDR3 nucleotides: TGTGCCTGGAGTGTAGACAGGCCCACAGATACGCAGTATTTT. This chain uses TRBV30 with TRBJ2-3; perhaps TRBD1 as D (6 bases). CDR3 size: 14 residues. The V end lost 0 bases, the J end lost 2 bases, and 9 bases lay between the germline ends. The germline V gene encodes CDR1 GTSNPN and CDR2 SVGIG (reference sequence). Full variable domain (missing parts from reference TRBV30 and TRBJ2-3): SQTIHQWPATLVQPVGSPLSLECTVEGTSNPNLYWYRQAAGRGLQLLFYSVGIGQISSEVPQNLSASRPQDRQFILSSKKLLLSDSGFYLCAWSVDRPTDTQYFGPGTRLTVL.

The V call is TRBV5-1, the J call TRBJ1-1; tentative D call: TRBD1 (5 bases). This CDR3 is built from 14 residues. Germline values: CDR1 SGHRS, CDR2 YFSETQ. Trimming pared 7 bases from V and 2 bases from J, leaving 15 bases between. DNA of the CDR3: TGCGCCAGCGGCGACATGTGGGGCAACACTGAAGCTTTCTTT. Protein product: CASGDMWGNTEAFF.

This chain links TRBV5-4 with TRBJ1-2; 7 positions agree with TRBD1. V was clipped by 4 bases and J by 3 bases; unmatched bases: 9. This CDR3 has 15 residues. Germline assignment: CDR1 SGHNT and CDR2 YYREEE (reference sequence). For the CDR3, the DNA is TGTGCCAGCAGCCTAACAGGGGTAGACGACTATGGCTACACCTTC. Protein product: CASSLTGVDDYGYTF. The full variable domain, in which reference TRBV5-4 and TRBJ1-2 provide the parts outside the CDR3, is ETGVTQSPTHLIKTRGQQVTLRCSSQSGHNTVSWYQQALGQGPQFIFQYYREEENGRGNFPPRFSGLQFPNYSSELNVNALELDDSALYLCASSLTGVDDYGYTFGSGTRLTVV.

V gene TRBV27 combines with J gene TRBJ2-1; D is possibly TRBD1 (6 bases). The CDR3 is 16 residues long. Germline CDR1 is MNHEY and CDR2 is SMNVEV (reference sequence). Trimming stripped 3 bases from V and 0 bases from J, with 12 bases between. The DNA for the CDR3 is TGTGCCAGCAGTTTGTACGGGACATTCTCCTACAATGAGCAGTTCTTC. Amino acid sequence: CASSLYGTFSYNEQFF.

The chain recombines TRBV28 with TRBJ1-2; the D gene is possibly TRBD1 (5 bases). CDR3 length: 14 amino acids. The germline V gene encodes CDR1 MDHEN and CDR2 SYDVKM. V lost 3 bases and J lost 8, with 16 bases in between. CDR3 nucleotide sequence: TGTGCCAGCAGTTTTGGCAGGGCCTCCCCAGGCTACACCTTC. It is translated as CASSFGRASPGYTF.

This clone turned up a few times. V is TRBV5-4 and J is TRBJ1-3; tentatively, D is TRBD1 (6 bases). Trimming stripped 3 bases from V and 4 bases from J, with 11 bases between. Germline V gene sequence: CDR1 SGHNT, CDR2 YYREEE (reference sequence). The CDR3 length is 14 residues. CDR3 DNA: TGTGCCAGCAGCTCGCAGGGGTACGGAAACACCATATATTTT. Amino acids: CASSSQGYGNTIYF.

This clone was found a few times. The rearrangement joins TRBV5-8 to TRBJ1-2; tentatively, D is TRBD1 (5 bases). Trimming cost V 0 bases and J 4 bases, with 19 bases left between them. Germline V gene lookup returns CDR1 SGHTS and CDR2 YDEGEE. The CDR3 runs to 17 residues. CDR3 amino acids: CASSLVVGAGPGYGYTF. The CDR3 DNA reads as TGTGCCAGCAGCTTGGTCGTAGGGGCAGGGCCTGGCTATGGCTACACCTTC.

This clone has just a few counts. J is TRBJ2-3 and V is TRBV11-2; D ambiguous. Looked up from germline, CDR1 is SGHAT and CDR2 is FQNNGV. The CDR3 consists of 13 residues. The V end lost 2 bases, the J end lost 5 bases, and 8 bases lay between the germline ends. CDR3 sequence: CASSLPPGDTQYF. The CDR3 coding sequence is TGTGCCAGCAGCTTACCTCCAGGAGATACGCAGTATTTT.

The chain has TRBV4-1 and TRBJ1-5, with D perhaps matching TRBD1 (6 bases). Germline assignment: CDR1 MGHRA and CDR2 YSYEKL. The CDR3 runs 16 residues. V was cut by 6 bases and J by 0 bases, with 15 bases left in between. CDR3 DNA sequence: TGCGCCAGCAGTACCATCGGGACATCTAGCAATCAGCCCCAGCATTTT. Amino acid sequence: CASSTIGTSSNQPQHF.

The CDR3 sequence is CASSSGGARETQYF. The CDR3 DNA is TGTGCCAGCAGCTCGGGGGGGGCTCGGGAGACCCAGTACTTC. This sequence joins TRBV7-9 and TRBJ2-5; 8 bases map to TRBD2. There are 14 residues in the CDR3. The germline V gene encodes CDR1 SEHNR and CDR2 FQNEAQ (reference sequence). J was trimmed by 5 bases and V by 4 bases; bases with no gene match: 6.

This clone was detected a few times. V is TRBV2 and J is TRBJ2-7; perhaps TRBD1 as D (6 bases). The V end lost 7 bases, the J end lost 2 bases, and 15 bases lay between the germline ends. The CDR3 length is 14 residues. Germline CDR1 and CDR2: SNHLY and FYNNEI. CDR3 sequence: CASNRDTLTYEQYF. In DNA form, the CDR3 reads TGTGCCAGCAACCGGGACACCTTAACCTACGAGCAGTACTTC. Filled out from reference TRBV2 and TRBJ2-7, the complete variable domain reads EPEVTQTPSHQVTQMGQEVILRCVPISNHLYFYWYRQILGQKVEFLVSFYNNEISEKSEIFDDQFSVERPDGSNFTLKIRSTKLEDSAMYFCASNRDTLTYEQYFGPGTRLTVT.

The gene calls are TRBV5-1 and TRBJ2-5; TRBD1 matches at 9 bases. J gave up 3 bases and V 2 bases, and 2 bases lay outside the gene matches. The CDR3 has 14 amino acids. CDR1 and CDR2 (germline): SGHRS, YFSETQ. CDR3 DNA sequence: TGCGCCAGCAGCTTCGGGACAGGGAAAGAGACCCAGTACTTC. Protein product: CASSFGTGKETQYF. Full variable domain (outside the CDR3, taken from reference TRBV5-1 and TRBJ2-5): KAGVTQTPRYLIKTRGQQVTLSCSPISGHRSVSWYQQTPGQGLQFLFEYFSETQRNKGNFPGRFSGRQFSNSRSEMNVSTLELGDSALYLCASSFGTGKETQYFGPGTRLLVL.

J is TRBJ2-3 and V is TRBV5-4; 10 bases line up with TRBD2. The germline V gene has CDR1 SGHNT and CDR2 YYREEE (reference sequence). The CDR3 runs to 15 residues. J gave up 3 bases and V 5 bases, and 6 bases lay outside the gene matches. Here the CDR3 DNA reads TGTGCCAGCAGTCCCACGGGACTAGCGACAGATACGCAGTATTTT. This codes for CASSPTGLATDTQYF.

Only a few counts were recorded for this clone. This chain links TRBV21-1 with TRBJ1-2; no check of the table's D call, TRBD1, against the DNA was made. TRBV21-1 counts as a pseudogene. The CDR3 is 19 residues long. CDR3 in DNA: TGTGCCAGCAGCAAGGGACAGGGGGTAGCTACCTCGATTAACTATGGCTACACCTTC. This encodes CASSKGQGVATSINYGYTF.

V is TRBV7-8 and J is TRBJ1-4; TRBD1 aligns across 7 bases. The trim removed 5 bases at V and 9 bases at J, leaving 15 bases unmatched. Germline CDR1 SGHVS, CDR2 FQNEAQ. This CDR3 contains 16 residues. This CDR3 reads CASSPKGIDRDKKLFF. CDR3 nucleotide sequence: TGTGCCAGCAGCCCCAAGGGGATCGACAGGGATAAAAAACTGTTTTTT.

This chain links TRBV18 with TRBJ2-3; TRBD2 matches 8 bases. The V gene's germline CDR1 is KGHSH and CDR2 LQKENI. After removal of 10 bases from V and 3 bases from J, the junction contained 12 bases not matched to a gene. The CDR3 loop spans 15 amino acids. The CDR3 here is CATDRGTGGTDTQYF. Written as DNA, the CDR3 is TGTGCCACCGACCGCGGGACGGGGGGGACAGATACGCAGTATTTT.

This clone was counted only a few times. The chain uses TRBV7-8 and TRBJ2-7; no clear D. The CDR3 runs to 12 residues. Germline V CDR1 and CDR2: SGHVS, FQNEAQ. The V end was cut by 8 bases, the J end by 2 bases, with 10 bases between. Written as DNA, the CDR3 is TGTGCCAGCTCCAACCGGGCCTACGAGCAGTACTTC. Translating it yields CASSNRAYEQYF.

The chain carries TRBV7-2 and TRBJ1-3, with D unresolved. Trimming pared 1 base from V and 4 bases from J, leaving 11 bases between. In germline, CDR1 is SGHTA, CDR2 FQGNSA. The CDR3 has 15 amino acids. The CDR3: CASSLGSGMGNTIYF. Written as DNA, the CDR3 is TGTGCCAGCAGCTTAGGCTCGGGGATGGGAAACACCATATATTTT.